Listed below are T cell receptor beta chains from one sample, sequenced in a study of blood T cell repertoires in COVID-19. Profiling relied on immunoSEQ multiplex PCR, and the TCRdb table lists in-frame clones only, not all of them. This table holds fewer than 200,000 clones, around 80% found once. The sample comprised PBMCs or T cells enriched from blood (not recorded which). The receptors come from a woman aged 70-85 years in a cohort exposed to, infected with or recovered from COVID-19 (not recorded which). Both conserved end residues are part of each CDR3. A D gene is named only where the DNA matches it firmly. Only part of the rows carry a size: once, few, many, or a class if the clone is expanded.

d_call clone_size j_call v_call cdr3_aa cdr3_nt
NA NA TRBJ1-4 TRBV5-1 CASSFLTGTNEKLFF TGCGCCAGCAGCTTCCTGACCGGGACTAATGAAAAACTGTTTTTT
TRBD2 NA TRBJ2-7 TRBV3-1/TRBV3-2 CASSFGLAGVSEQYF TGTGCCAGCAGCTTCGGACTAGCGGGAGTATCCGAGCAGTACTTC
TRBD1 NA TRBJ2-7 TRBV7-2 CASSPSGTGPYEQYF TGTGCCAGCAGCCCATCCGGGACAGGGCCTTACGAGCAGTACTTC
TRBD1 few TRBJ1-5 TRBV18 CASSPRGLNQPQHF TGTGCCAGCTCACCCAGGGGGCTGAATCAGCCCCAGCATTTT
TRBD2 NA TRBJ2-7 TRBV28 CASSFSGRSGSRYF TGTGCCAGCAGTTTCTCCGGGAGGTCGGGCTCGAGGTACTTC
NA NA TRBJ2-1 TRBV27 CASTRGVEQFF TGTGCCAGCACCCGCGGGGTTGAGCAGTTCTTC
NA NA TRBJ2-4 TRBV2 CASSESGGANIQYF TGTGCCAGCAGTGAATCGGGGGGCGCGAACATTCAGTACTTC
NA NA TRBJ2-1 TRBV21-1 CASRKALGQGPPNEQFF TGTGCCAGCAGAAAAGCTTTGGGACAGGGGCCCCCCAATGAGCAGTTCTTC
NA NA TRBJ2-7 TRBV5-5 CASSLSWIGGVAYEQYF TGTGCCAGCAGCTTGTCTTGGATAGGGGGTGTCGCCTACGAGCAGTACTTC
NA NA TRBJ2-1 TRBV5-5 CAGQEEAVYYNEQFF TGTGCCGGCCAGGAGGAGGCGGTTTACTACAATGAGCAGTTCTTC
TRBD1 NA TRBJ1-2 TRBV29-1 CSATRDRGYGYTF TGCAGCGCCACCCGGGACAGGGGATATGGCTACACCTTC
NA NA TRBJ1-5 TRBV18 CASSPQLRGSGNQPQHF TGTGCCAGCTCACCACAACTGAGAGGATCGGGCAATCAGCCCCAGCATTTT
TRBD1 NA TRBJ1-4 TRBV7-9 CASSSDRGVVEKLFF TGTGCCAGCAGCTCGGACAGGGGTGTGGTTGAAAAACTGTTTTTT